Below, 22 T cell receptor beta chains from the same sample are listed, as sequenced in a study of T cell responses to AZD1222 COVID-19 vaccine. Clones were read by immunoSEQ multiplex PCR, and TCRdb kept only the in-frame ones, dropping some. The table includes roughly 100,000 clones, 75% to 90% detected once. This specimen was peripheral blood, taken on day 0 of AZD1222 vaccination. The receptors stem from an adult in good health.

V is TRBV7-8 and J is TRBJ1-2; 9 nucleotides line up with TRBD1. Germline CDR1 is SGHVS and CDR2 is FQNEAQ. V was pared by 5 bases and J by 5 bases, with 9 bases of the junction left unmatched. This CDR3 is built from 15 residues. CDR3 residues: CASSQDRGSTYGYTF. The CDR3 DNA follows: TGTGCCAGCAGCCAGGACAGGGGATCTACTTATGGCTACACCTTC.

Here the CDR3 reads CASSPRAANTGELFF. CDR3 in DNA: TGTGCCAGCAGCCCACGGGCGGCGAACACCGGGGAGCTGTTTTTT. The chain uses TRBV6-2 or TRBV6-3 and TRBJ2-2; D remains ambiguous. V was cut by 6 bases and J by 0 bases, with 11 bases left in between. CDR1 and CDR2 (germline): MNHEY, SVGEGT. The CDR3 covers 15 residues.

V is TRBV27 and J is TRBJ1-3; unclear D gene. The CDR3 loop spans 14 amino acids. Trimming left V 6 bases short and J 0 bases short, with 9 bases between. In germline, CDR1 is MNHEY, CDR2 SMNVEV (reference sequence). CDR3 sequence: CASRGFGSGNTIYF. In DNA form, the CDR3 reads TGTGCCAGCAGGGGTTTCGGCTCTGGAAACACCATATATTTT.

V and J are TRBV28 and TRBJ1-1; 12 nucleotides agree with TRBD1. CDR3 length: 17 amino acids. J lost 11 bases, V lost 3 bases, and 16 bases had no gene match. In germline, CDR1 is MDHEN, CDR2 SYDVKM. DNA of the CDR3: TGTGCCAGCAGTTTTAACCCGATTCGGGACAGGGGGCGAACGGCTTTCTTT. Translation gives CASSFNPIRDRGRTAFF.

V usage is TRBV19 and J usage is TRBJ2-7; D perhaps matches TRBD2 (5 bases). Germline CDR1 reads LNHDA; CDR2 reads SQIVND (reference sequence). Trimming left V 4 bases short and J 1 base short, with 8 bases between. This CDR3 contains 13 residues. The DNA of the CDR3 is TGTGCCAGTAGTACCCGGACTTCCTACGAGCAGTACTTC. Protein sequence: CASSTRTSYEQYF.

The chain has TRBV10-3 and TRBJ1-5; TRBD1 agrees at 11 bases. After removal of 0 bases from V and 3 bases from J, the junction contained 1 base not matched to a gene. The germline V gene has CDR1 ENHRY and CDR2 SYGVKD. The CDR3 runs 16 residues. CDR3 region: CAISESDRGLNQPQHF. CDR3 sequence (DNA): TGTGCCATCAGTGAGTCGGACAGGGGGCTCAATCAGCCCCAGCATTTT.

The chain links TRBV12-3 or TRBV12-4 to TRBJ2-3, with 7 bases matching TRBD1. The V segment lost 10 bases and the J segment 1 base; nucleotides outside the gene matches: 5. This CDR3 spans 13 amino acids. Here the CDR3 DNA reads TGTGCCATCGACAGGGTAGGCACAGATACGCAGTATTTT. It translates to CAIDRVGTDTQYF.

The rearrangement uses TRBV15 and TRBJ2-3; TRBD1 agrees at 10 bases. CDR3 length: 15 residues. Germline CDR1 is LNHNV and CDR2 is YYDKDF (reference sequence). Unmatched junction bases numbered 5, after V lost 3 bases and J lost 5 bases. The CDR3 nucleotides read TGTGCCACCAGCAGGTCCCGGACAGGGGGAGATACGCAGTATTTT. This encodes CATSRSRTGGDTQYF.

The chain couples TRBV7-8 to TRBJ2-7, with TRBD1 identical over 7 bases. The J segment lost 4 bases and the V segment lost 2 bases, leaving 5 bases of the junction unmatched. Germline V lookup: CDR1 SGHVS, CDR2 FQNEAQ. There are 14 residues in the CDR3. CDR3 residues: CASSLPGQRYEQYF. In nucleotides, the CDR3 is TGTGCCAGCAGCTTACCGGGACAGCGTTACGAGCAGTACTTC.

This clone was observed once. The chain couples TRBV4-1 to TRBJ2-2; D might be TRBD1 or TRBD2, each matching 5 bases. V lost 4 bases, J lost 0 bases, and 9 bases lay in between. The CDR3 consists of 15 residues. The germline V gene has CDR1 MGHRA and CDR2 YSYEKL. CDR3 bases: TGCGCCAGCAGCCCCGGGACGACGAACACCGGGGAGCTGTTTTTT. Translating it yields CASSPGTTNTGELFF.

The chain links TRBV15 to TRBJ1-1; D is unclear. CDR1 is LNHNV, CDR2 YYDKDF, per germline (reference sequence). This CDR3 region has 13 residues. Trimming cost V 3 bases and J 9 bases, with 14 bases left between them. CDR3 in amino acids: CATSSALNVQAFF. The DNA for the CDR3 is TGTGCCACCAGCAGCGCATTGAACGTGCAAGCTTTCTTT.

The CDR3 DNA reads TGTGCCAGCAGCCTAGGTGGGCTCCCCCCGGTGAGGGCCAACGTCCTGACTTTC. It encodes CASSLGGLPPVRANVLTF. This rearrangement joins TRBV28 to TRBJ2-6; D unclear. Germline V CDR1 and CDR2: MDHEN, SYDVKM. Trimming took 6 bases from V and 5 from J, leaving 23 bases between them. This CDR3 has 18 amino acids.

The J gene is TRBJ1-1, the V gene TRBV5-4, with D maybe TRBD1 (5 bases). The CDR3 covers 13 residues. Trimming removed 0 bases from V and 5 bases from J, with 8 bases in between. Germline-derived CDR1 and CDR2 are SGHNT and YYREEE (reference sequence). In DNA form, the CDR3 reads TGTGCCAGCAGCTTGGGGGGGACGACTGAAGCTTTCTTT. Its translation: CASSLGGTTEAFF.

This clone has just a few counts. The CDR3: CAISESGQGYEQYF. The CDR3 nucleotides are TGTGCCATCAGTGAGTCCGGGCAGGGCTACGAGCAGTACTTC. This chain joins TRBV10-3 and TRBJ2-7; TRBD1 is a possible D gene (5 bases). Germline V gives CDR1 ENHRY, CDR2 SYGVKD. The CDR3 is made up of 14 amino acids. Trimming cost V 0 bases and J 3 bases, with 9 bases left between them.

This chain links TRBV28 with TRBJ2-7, with D possibly matching TRBD1 (5 bases). Per the germline V gene, CDR1 is MDHEN and CDR2 is SYDVKM. The CDR3 loop spans 14 amino acids. Trimming took 4 bases from V and 0 from J, leaving 10 bases between them. Here the CDR3 DNA reads TGTGCCAGCAGTTCCCTAAGGGGCTCCTACGAGCAGTACTTC. Protein: CASSSLRGSYEQYF. Full variable domain (outside the CDR3, taken from reference TRBV28 and TRBJ2-7): DVKVTQSSRYLVKRTGEKVFLECVQDMDHENMFWYRQDPGLGLRLIYFSYDVKMKEKGDIPEGYSVSREKKERFSLILESASTNQTSMYLCASSSLRGSYEQYFGPGTRLTVT.

This chain connects TRBV7-9 to TRBJ1-4; no reliable D call. Germline CDR1 and CDR2: SEHNR and FQNEAQ (reference sequence). This CDR3 comprises 15 residues. Between the trimmed V and J ends, which lost 4 bases and 3 bases, there was a span of 12 bases. The CDR3 is CASSYPGSANEKLFF. Here the CDR3 DNA reads TGTGCCAGCAGCTACCCGGGGAGCGCTAATGAAAAACTGTTTTTT. Based on the CDR3 plus reference TRBV7-9 and TRBJ1-4, the full variable domain is DTGVSQNPRHKITKRGQNVTFRCDPISEHNRLYWYRQTLGQGPEFLTYFQNEAQLEKSRLLSDRFSAERPKGSFSTLEIQRTEQGDSAMYLCASSYPGSANEKLFFGSGTQLSVL.

V usage is TRBV6-5 and J usage is TRBJ1-2; unclear D gene. This CDR3 contains 14 residues. V was cut by 0 bases and J by 6 bases, with 11 bases left in between. Germline V gene sequence: CDR1 MNHEY, CDR2 SVGAGI. The CDR3: CASSYSMVQNGYTF. The CDR3 DNA follows: TGTGCCAGCAGTTACTCGATGGTTCAGAATGGCTACACCTTC.

The chain combines TRBV28 with TRBJ2-7; 9 bases agree with TRBD1. Germline loops: CDR1 MDHEN, CDR2 SYDVKM. The CDR3 extends over 15 amino acids. With 6 bases clipped from V and 3 bases from J, the junction kept 9 bases outside the gene matches. CDR3 residues: CASSTTGTGIYEQYF. CDR3 DNA sequence: TGTGCCAGCAGCACCACCGGGACAGGGATCTACGAGCAGTACTTC.

The V call is TRBV7-3, the J call TRBJ2-2; unclear D gene. V was shortened by 0 bases and J by 1 base, with 6 bases between the two germline ends. Germline V CDR1 and CDR2: SGHTA, FQGTGA. The CDR3 sequence is 15 residues long. For the CDR3, the DNA is TGTGCCAGCAGCTTAACGCCAGAGAACACCGGGGAGCTGTTTTTT. Its protein is CASSLTPENTGELFF.

This clone was counted a single time. J is TRBJ2-3 and V is TRBV19, with D perhaps being TRBD1 or TRBD2 (5 bases each). The V end was cut by 2 bases, the J end by 6 bases, with 15 bases between. From germline, CDR1 is LNHDA and CDR2 SQIVND (reference sequence). This CDR3 has 15 amino acids. The CDR3 spells CASSIKGPQADTQYF. For the CDR3, the DNA is TGTGCCAGTAGTATAAAGGGACCCCAGGCGGATACGCAGTATTTT. Full variable domain (remainder filled in from reference TRBV19 and TRBJ2-3): DGGITQSPKYLFRKEGQNVTLSCEQNLNHDAMYWYRQDPGQGLRLIYYSQIVNDFQKGDIAEGYSVSREKKESFPLTVTSAQKNPTAFYLCASSIKGPQADTQYFGPGTRLTVL.

The rearrangement uses TRBV5-4 and TRBJ2-2, with D unclear. The CDR3 runs to 12 residues. The germline CDR1 and CDR2 sequences are SGHNT and YYREEE (reference sequence). Trimming shortened V by 1 base and J by 8 bases, and 6 bases separated the two germline ends. Here the CDR3 reads CASSLKLGELFF. The CDR3 region has the DNA TGTGCCAGCAGCTTGAAGTTAGGGGAGCTGTTTTTT.

The chain employs TRBV6-5 and TRBJ2-7; 8 nucleotides agree with TRBD1. The CDR3 consists of 14 residues. The V segment lost 9 bases and the J segment 2 bases; nucleotides outside the gene matches: 9. The germline gives CDR1 MNHEY, CDR2 SVGAGI. CDR3 DNA: TGTGCCAGTCGGCCTACAGGGGGACCCTACGAGCAGTACTTC. As protein: CASRPTGGPYEQYF.